These 30 T cell receptor beta chains originate from one sample sequenced in a study of cytomegalovirus exposure and HLA in healthy donors. With 60 Vbeta and 13 Jbeta primers, the PCR was carried out. Measured with immunoSEQ multiplex PCR; TCRdb has only the in-frame clones, and not every one. The data hold around 150,000 clones, with approximately 88% observed a single time. Specimen: PBMCs. The receptors stem from a woman between 18 and 30 years old in good health and CMV-seronegative.

The chain uses TRBV7-3 and TRBJ2-6; possibly TRBD1 for D (6 bases). V dropped 4 bases and J dropped 0 bases, with 16 bases sitting between them. The CDR3 totals 18 residues. The germline V gene encodes CDR1 SGHTA and CDR2 FQGTGA. Here the CDR3 reads CASSSPTGPSSGANVLTF. The CDR3 bases are TGTGCCAGCAGCTCTCCGACAGGACCCAGCTCTGGGGCCAACGTCCTGACTTTC. Full variable domain (outside the CDR3, taken from reference TRBV7-3 and TRBJ2-6): GAGVSQTPSNKVTEKGKYVELRCDPISGHTALYWYRQSLGQGPEFLIYFQGTGAADDSGLPNDRFFAVRPEGSVSTLKIQRTERGDSAVYLCASSSPTGPSSGANVLTFGAGSRLTVL.

V gene TRBV6-5 combines with J gene TRBJ2-7; tentatively, D is TRBD2 (5 bases). The CDR3 length is 15 residues. Looked up from germline, CDR1 is MNHEY and CDR2 is SVGAGI. Trimming took off 6 bases at V and 0 bases at J, with 15 bases between the two ends. The CDR3 spells CASSRGSEPSYEQYF. The CDR3 DNA reads TGTGCCAGCAGCCGAGGGTCCGAACCCTCCTACGAGCAGTACTTC.

J is TRBJ2-1 and V is TRBV10-3; 10 nucleotides align to TRBD1. Germline V gene sequence: CDR1 ENHRY, CDR2 SYGVKD. Trimming removed 4 bases from V and 4 bases from J; junction bases left unmatched: 7. CDR3 length: 16 residues. This CDR3 is CAISGGTGVTYNEQFF. In DNA form, the CDR3 reads TGTGCCATCAGTGGAGGGACAGGGGTTACATACAATGAGCAGTTCTTC.

The chain is built from TRBV4-1 and TRBJ2-3; D uncertain. The CDR3 spans 14 residues. CDR1 and CDR2 (germline): MGHRA, YSYEKL. V lost 1 base and J lost 0, with 5 bases in between. The CDR3, as DNA: TGCGCCAGCAGCCAAGCCCAGAGCACAGATACGCAGTATTTT. It is translated as CASSQAQSTDTQYF.

This clone has just a few counts. This rearrangement joins TRBV6-4 to TRBJ2-6; 10 nucleotides line up with TRBD1. The CDR3 totals 16 residues. The ends lost 5 bases at V and 3 bases at J; junction bases unmatched: 4. Germline V gene lookup returns CDR1 MRHNA and CDR2 SNTAGT. The CDR3 reads CASSRQGAYGANVLTF. In DNA, the CDR3 is TGTGCCAGCAGTCGACAGGGGGCGTATGGGGCCAACGTCCTGACTTTC.

This clone has a single count. The rearrangement joins TRBV5-6 to TRBJ2-5, with 12 bases matching TRBD2. The CDR3 extends over 16 amino acids. The germline gives CDR1 SGHDT, CDR2 YYEEEE. After removal of 3 bases from V and 4 bases from J, the junction contained 7 bases not matched to a gene. The CDR3 DNA sequence: TGTGCCAGCAGCTCTAGCGGGGGGGCGAATCCAGAGACCCAGTACTTC. Its protein is CASSSSGGANPETQYF.

The gene calls are TRBV20-1 and TRBJ2-5; no clear D. The CDR3 contains 11 residues. Per the germline V gene, CDR1 is DFQATT and CDR2 is SNEGSKA (reference sequence). V was cut by 0 bases and J by 13 bases, with 12 bases left in between. In DNA, the CDR3 is TGCAGTGCTAGAGATGCGGCGTTGCGGTACTTC. Translation gives CSARDAALRYF.

The CDR3 coding sequence is TGTGCCAGCAGTGAATTAGGCCTAGCGGGGGGGTATGAGCAGTTCTTC. It yields the protein CASSELGLAGGYEQFF. The V and J genes are TRBV25-1 and TRBJ2-1, with 12 bases fitting TRBD2. From germline, CDR1 is MGHDK and CDR2 SYGVNS. The length of the CDR3 is 16 residues. The junction had 6 bases not matched to a gene; V was cut back by 1 base and J by 8 bases.

The genes are TRBV5-1 and TRBJ1-2; D is undetermined. The CDR3 extends over 13 amino acids. V shed 0 bases and J shed 5 bases, with 8 bases lying between them. The V gene's germline CDR1 is SGHRS and CDR2 YFSETQ. The CDR3 protein is CASSLAGKYGYTF. CDR3 coding DNA: TGCGCCAGCAGCTTGGCGGGGAAGTATGGCTACACCTTC. Full variable domain (missing parts from reference TRBV5-1 and TRBJ1-2): KAGVTQTPRYLIKTRGQQVTLSCSPISGHRSVSWYQQTPGQGLQFLFEYFSETQRNKGNFPGRFSGRQFSNSRSEMNVSTLELGDSALYLCASSLAGKYGYTFGSGTRLTVV.

V and J are TRBV29-1 and TRBJ1-1, with 7 nucleotides matching TRBD1. V was pared by 4 bases and J by 7 bases, with 9 bases of the junction left unmatched. The CDR3 is 13 residues long. Germline lookup yields CDR1 SQVTM and CDR2 ANQGSEA. The CDR3 here is CSVGMRGDSEAFF. The DNA for the CDR3 is TGCAGCGTTGGCATGAGGGGGGACAGTGAAGCTTTCTTT.

The chain combines TRBV29-1 with TRBJ2-3, with D possibly matching TRBD2 (6 bases). CDR1 is SQVTM and CDR2 is ANQGSEA in the germline V gene. The CDR3 extends over 13 amino acids. V was pared by 3 bases and J by 2 bases, with 9 bases between. The CDR3 spells CSVERGATDTQYF. DNA of the CDR3: TGCAGCGTTGAGCGCGGGGCCACAGATACGCAGTATTTT.

The V and J genes are TRBV28 and TRBJ1-1, with TRBD1 as a possible D gene (5 bases). Germline V CDR1 and CDR2: MDHEN, SYDVKM. The CDR3 is 12 residues long. Trimming shortened V by 7 bases and J by 13 bases, and 19 bases separated the two germline ends. CDR3 region: CASIGGVAGGFF. The CDR3 region has the DNA TGTGCCAGCATAGGAGGGGTCGCCGGGGGTTTCTTT.

This chain joins TRBV2 and TRBJ2-7, with 7 bases identical to TRBD1. The CDR3 contains 12 residues. Unmatched junction bases numbered 8, after V lost 9 bases and J lost 6 bases. In germline, CDR1 is SNHLY, CDR2 FYNNEI. CDR3 in DNA: TGTGCCAGTAGGACAGGAGGATTCGAGCAGTACTTC. Amino acid sequence: CASRTGGFEQYF. Together with reference TRBV2 and TRBJ2-7, the CDR3 gives the full variable domain: EPEVTQTPSHQVTQMGQEVILRCVPISNHLYFYWYRQILGQKVEFLVSFYNNEISEKSEIFDDQFSVERPDGSNFTLKIRSTKLEDSAMYFCASRTGGFEQYFGPGTRLTVT.

The chain recombines TRBV5-4 with TRBJ1-2, with D uncertain. V gave up 1 base and J gave up 2 bases, with 9 bases separating them. Germline V gene lookup returns CDR1 SGHNT and CDR2 YYREEE (reference sequence). CDR3 length: 14 amino acids. Written as DNA, the CDR3 is TGTGCCAGCAGCTTGTTAAACTGGAACTATGGCTACACCTTC. This encodes CASSLLNWNYGYTF. The full variable domain, rest sourced from reference TRBV5-4 and TRBJ1-2, is ETGVTQSPTHLIKTRGQQVTLRCSSQSGHNTVSWYQQALGQGPQFIFQYYREEENGRGNFPPRFSGLQFPNYSSELNVNALELDDSALYLCASSLLNWNYGYTFGSGTRLTVV.

This clone has only a few counts. V and J are TRBV4-1 and TRBJ1-3, with D possibly TRBD1 on 5 matching bases. The V end lost 0 bases, the J end lost 2 bases, and 8 bases lay between the germline ends. The CDR3 totals 15 residues. CDR1 and CDR2 (germline): MGHRA, YSYEKL. CDR3 nucleotide sequence: TGCGCCAGCAGCCAAGAACAGGTCGCTGGAAACACCATATATTTT. This sequence encodes CASSQEQVAGNTIYF.

The rearrangement links TRBV29-1 to TRBJ1-1, with unresolved D. Germline V lookup: CDR1 SQVTM, CDR2 ANQGSEA. Trimming pared 6 bases from V and 1 base from J, leaving 12 bases between. The CDR3 is made up of 13 amino acids. CDR3 sequence reads: CSVAEDWNTEAFF. The DNA for the CDR3 is TGCAGCGTCGCAGAAGACTGGAACACTGAAGCTTTCTTT.

This sequence joins TRBV19 and TRBJ2-2, with 10 bases aligning to TRBD2. J lost 6 bases, V lost 0 bases, and 4 bases had no gene match. Germline assignment: CDR1 LNHDA and CDR2 SQIVND (reference sequence). This CDR3 contains 16 residues. The CDR3 sequence is CASSIDRSGGAGELFF. The CDR3 DNA sequence: TGTGCCAGTAGTATAGATCGAAGCGGGGGGGCCGGGGAGCTGTTTTTT. Together with reference TRBV19 and TRBJ2-2, the CDR3 gives the full variable domain: DGGITQSPKYLFRKEGQNVTLSCEQNLNHDAMYWYRQDPGQGLRLIYYSQIVNDFQKGDIAEGYSVSREKKESFPLTVTSAQKNPTAFYLCASSIDRSGGAGELFFGEGSRLTVL.

This clone is a singleton in its sample. This sequence joins TRBV2 and TRBJ2-2, with D possibly matching TRBD1 (6 bases). Looked up from germline, CDR1 is SNHLY and CDR2 is FYNNEI. The CDR3 runs to 15 residues. V was trimmed by 4 bases and J by 0 bases, leaving 9 bases between them. CDR3 coding DNA: TGTGCCAGCAGTGCTCGGACAGCGAACACCGGGGAGCTGTTTTTT. Protein product: CASSARTANTGELFF. The full variable domain, rest sourced from reference TRBV2 and TRBJ2-2, is EPEVTQTPSHQVTQMGQEVILRCVPISNHLYFYWYRQILGQKVEFLVSFYNNEISEKSEIFDDQFSVERPDGSNFTLKIRSTKLEDSAMYFCASSARTANTGELFFGEGSRLTVL.

This clone was seen once. The chain uses TRBV19 and TRBJ1-6; 7 bases match TRBD1. The CDR3 is 15 residues long. V shed 8 bases and J 3 bases; nucleotides not matched to a gene: 7. The germline CDR1 and CDR2 sequences are LNHDA and SQIVND (reference sequence). As DNA, the CDR3 is TGTGCCAGTCGCCAAGGGGGCCTCTATAATTCACCCCTCCACTTT. Its protein product is CASRQGGLYNSPLHF.

Within the sample, this clone is medium-sized. This chain links TRBV27 with TRBJ2-7; 12 nucleotides match TRBD2. Germline CDR1 reads MNHEY; CDR2 reads SMNVEV (reference sequence). With V trimmed by 6 bases and J by 2 bases, 2 bases remained unmatched. This CDR3 contains 14 residues. The CDR3 here is CASRPSGGAYEQYF. The CDR3 DNA is TGTGCCAGCAGGCCTAGCGGGGGGGCCTACGAGCAGTACTTC.

This chain connects TRBV6-5 to TRBJ2-1, with D perhaps TRBD2 (7 bases). This CDR3 is 15 amino acids long. V dropped 2 bases and J dropped 4 bases, with 12 bases sitting between them. Germline loops: CDR1 MNHEY, CDR2 SVGAGI. In DNA, the CDR3 is TGTGCCAGCAGTTACAGCGCGGGGGCATACAATGAGCAGTTCTTC. Amino acid sequence: CASSYSAGAYNEQFF.

The chain carries TRBV30 and TRBJ1-4, with D hard to call. V was trimmed by 0 bases and J by 4 bases, leaving 12 bases between them. This CDR3 region has 15 residues. Looked up from germline, CDR1 is GTSNPN and CDR2 is SVGIG (reference sequence). CDR3 DNA: TGTGCCTGGAGTGTCGGTGCCTCCCTTAATGAAAAACTGTTTTTT. Translated, it gives CAWSVGASLNEKLFF.

This chain uses TRBV5-6 with TRBJ2-5; the D gene is possibly TRBD1 (6 bases). The CDR3 loop spans 15 amino acids. Germline assignment: CDR1 SGHDT and CDR2 YYEEEE. V gave up 5 bases and J gave up 3 bases, with 17 bases separating them. The CDR3 protein is CASRPTGTFEETQYF. CDR3 in DNA: TGTGCCAGCAGACCGACTGGGACATTCGAAGAGACCCAGTACTTC.

The genes are TRBV7-2 and TRBJ2-3; D ambiguous. Germline values: CDR1 SGHTA, CDR2 FQGNSA. The CDR3 totals 13 residues. V gave up 1 base and J gave up 7 bases, with 9 bases separating them. The CDR3 DNA is TGTGCCAGCAGCTTAGAATCCCCTAATACGCAGTATTTT. It is translated as CASSLESPNTQYF.

The genes are TRBV18 and TRBJ1-1; the match to TRBD1 covers 7 bases. The CDR3 has 13 amino acids. V lost 5 bases and J lost 3; bases outside the gene matches: 3. Germline loops: CDR1 KGHSH, CDR2 LQKENI. Here the CDR3 DNA reads TGTGCCAGCTCATCCGGACAGGACACTGAAGCTTTCTTT. Encoded protein: CASSSGQDTEAFF.

The DNA for the CDR3 is TGTGCCAGCAGCTTCGGGAGCTCCTACAATGAGCAGTTCTTC. It encodes CASSFGSSYNEQFF. V gene TRBV7-3 combines with J gene TRBJ2-1; a possible D gene is TRBD2 (6 bases). The CDR3 covers 14 residues. Trimming removed 3 bases at V and 0 bases at J, with 6 bases between. Germline V CDR1 and CDR2: SGHTA, FQGTGA. The whole variable domain, filled in from reference TRBV7-3 and TRBJ2-1, reads GAGVSQTPSNKVTEKGKYVELRCDPISGHTALYWYRQSLGQGPEFLIYFQGTGAADDSGLPNDRFFAVRPEGSVSTLKIQRTERGDSAVYLCASSFGSSYNEQFFGPGTRLTVL.

The chain is built from TRBV6-5 and TRBJ2-4, with 7 nucleotides matching TRBD1. The CDR3 is made up of 14 amino acids. Germline assignment: CDR1 MNHEY and CDR2 SVGAGI. Trimming took 6 bases from V and 3 from J; bases not matched to a gene: 5. CDR3 nucleotide sequence: TGTGCCAGCAGCCCACAGGGGAACAAAAACATTCAGTACTTC. The encoded protein is CASSPQGNKNIQYF.

This chain links TRBV7-8 with TRBJ1-3; tentative D call: TRBD1 (5 bases). The germline CDR1 and CDR2 sequences are SGHVS and FQNEAQ. This CDR3 is built from 14 residues. The CDR3 coding sequence is TGTGCGTCCACCCCAGGGCCCTCTGGAAACACCATATATTTT. It codes for CASTPGPSGNTIYF.

The CDR3 protein is CASSLAGGTKAFF. CDR3 DNA sequence: TGTGCCAGCAGCCTTGCTGGGGGCACCAAAGCTTTCTTT. This chain links TRBV5-6 with TRBJ1-1; the D gene is possibly TRBD1 (6 bases). The CDR3 has 13 residues. Trimming removed 4 bases from V and 9 bases from J, with 16 bases in between. Germline-derived CDR1 and CDR2 are SGHDT and YYEEEE.

The chain joins TRBV9 to TRBJ2-1, with a tentative D call TRBD2 (6 bases). Trimming shortened V by 4 bases and J by 5 bases, and 16 bases separated the two germline ends. In germline, CDR1 is SGDLS, CDR2 YYNGEE. This CDR3 has 15 residues. For the CDR3, the DNA is TGTGCCAGCAGCACACTCGGGGGAGAAAACAATGAGCAGTTCTTC. It encodes CASSTLGGENNEQFF.